Listed below are T cell receptor beta chains from one sample, sequenced in a study of cytomegalovirus exposure and HLA in healthy donors. Method: immunoSEQ multiplex PCR; TCRdb's copy keeps in-frame clones and lacks some. The sample consists of over 130,000 clones, around 80% of them appearing once. The sample was PBMCs. The receptors come from a man aged 30 to 45 in good health and CMV-seropositive. The CDR3 runs from the conserved cysteine through the conserved F or W. A D gene is named only where the DNA matches it firmly. Expanded clones are given a class, and other clones once, few, many or no size at all.

clone_size: -
d_call: -
j_call: TRBJ2-1
cdr3_length: 14
v_call: TRBV2
cdr3_nt: TGTGCCAGCAGTGGTAGCCCTAGGTACAATGAGCAGTTCTTC
cdr3_aa: CASSGSPRYNEQFF

clone_size: -
d_call: -
j_call: TRBJ2-7
cdr3_length: 13
v_call: TRBV6-1
cdr3_nt: TGTGCCAGCAGTGAAGTCGCGGGACTCGAGCAGTACTTC
cdr3_aa: CASSEVAGLEQYF

clone_size: -
d_call: TRBD2
j_call: TRBJ2-7
cdr3_length: 16
v_call: TRBV7-8
cdr3_nt: TGTGCCAGCAGCTTAGGTGCTAGCGGGAGCGTAAACGAGCAGTACTTC
cdr3_aa: CASSLGASGSVNEQYF

clone_size: few
d_call: -
j_call: TRBJ1-1
cdr3_length: 13
v_call: TRBV18
cdr3_nt: TGTGCCAGCTCACCAAACAGGGAGACTGAAGCTTTCTTT
cdr3_aa: CASSPNRETEAFF

clone_size: -
d_call: -
j_call: TRBJ1-3
cdr3_length: 13
v_call: TRBV7-9
cdr3_nt: TGTGCCAGCAGCTTTAACGCGCCTGGCACCATATATTTT
cdr3_aa: CASSFNAPGTIYF

clone_size: -
d_call: TRBD1
j_call: TRBJ2-2
cdr3_length: 15
v_call: TRBV5-1
cdr3_nt: TGCGCCAGCAGCCCAGGACAGGCGAGCACCGGGGAGCTGTTTTTT
cdr3_aa: CASSPGQASTGELFF

clone_size: -
d_call: TRBD2
j_call: TRBJ2-7
cdr3_length: 17
v_call: TRBV5-1
cdr3_nt: TGCGCCAGCAGCTTACTAGCGGGGGGAACTATTCCCTACGAGCAGTACTTC
cdr3_aa: CASSLLAGGTIPYEQYF

clone_size: once
d_call: TRBD1
j_call: TRBJ2-3
cdr3_length: 14
v_call: TRBV28
cdr3_nt: TGTGCCAGCCAGGAGGGACAGGGCACAGATACGCAGTATTTT
cdr3_aa: CASQEGQGTDTQYF

clone_size: -
d_call: TRBD1
j_call: TRBJ1-3
cdr3_length: 14
v_call: TRBV9
cdr3_nt: TGTGCCAGCAGCGTACAGGGGGTCGGAAACACCATATATTTT
cdr3_aa: CASSVQGVGNTIYF

clone_size: -
d_call: TRBD2
j_call: TRBJ2-7
cdr3_length: 16
v_call: TRBV6-5
cdr3_nt: TGTGCCAGCAGTTACGGTAGTAGCGGGCCGGATTACGAGCAGTACTTC
cdr3_aa: CASSYGSSGPDYEQYF

clone_size: -
d_call: -
j_call: TRBJ2-7
cdr3_length: 13
v_call: TRBV7-3
cdr3_nt: TGTGCCAGCAGCTCCGGGACAACTTACGAGCAGTACTTC
cdr3_aa: CASSSGTTYEQYF

clone_size: -
d_call: TRBD2
j_call: TRBJ2-1
cdr3_length: 14
v_call: TRBV6-4
cdr3_nt: TGTGCCAGCAGTGAGGGCGGGGGGGCAAATGAGCAGTTCTTC
cdr3_aa: CASSEGGGANEQFF

clone_size: -
d_call: TRBD1
j_call: TRBJ2-5
cdr3_length: 15
v_call: TRBV2
cdr3_nt: TGTGCCAGCAGCGGGCTTAGGGGGCTCTGGGAGACCCAGTACTTC
cdr3_aa: CASSGLRGLWETQYF

clone_size: once
d_call: TRBD1
j_call: TRBJ2-7
cdr3_length: 19
v_call: TRBV7-2
cdr3_nt: TGTGCCAGCAGCTCAGCAGGACTTATAGGGACAGGTAAAACCTACGAGCAGTACTTC
cdr3_aa: CASSSAGLIGTGKTYEQYF

clone_size: -
d_call: TRBD1
j_call: TRBJ2-1
cdr3_length: 13
v_call: TRBV30
cdr3_nt: TGTGCCTGGTCGACAGGGCCAGGCAATGAGCAGTTCTTC
cdr3_aa: CAWSTGPGNEQFF

clone_size: -
d_call: TRBD1
j_call: TRBJ2-6
cdr3_length: 17
v_call: TRBV10-3
cdr3_nt: TGTGCCATCGGGAGGGACAGGGCGGGGACTGGGGCCAACGTCCTGACTTTC
cdr3_aa: CAIGRDRAGTGANVLTF

clone_size: few
d_call: TRBD1
j_call: TRBJ1-1
cdr3_length: 14
v_call: TRBV5-1
cdr3_nt: TGCGCCAGCAGCTCGACAGGGGTGACCACTGAAGCTTTCTTT
cdr3_aa: CASSSTGVTTEAFF

clone_size: -
d_call: -
j_call: TRBJ2-1
cdr3_length: 14
v_call: TRBV7-3
cdr3_nt: TGTGCCAGCAGCGCGGCGGGACCATACAATGAGCAGTTCTTC
cdr3_aa: CASSAAGPYNEQFF